This passage covers 29 T cell receptor beta chains from one sample sequenced in a study of T cell repertoires in cytomegalovirus infection. These receptors have no identified antigens. A single record per CDR3 protein comes from TCRdb applying MiXCR to the reads. The sample has fewer than 850,000 distinct CDR3 sequences, roughly 28% seen once. The sequences come from cultured CD8+ T cells from PBMCs, collected from culture after CMV antigen stimulation. Receptor source: a human donor in good health (CMV status not recorded). Some clones in this sample may be carry-over from other donors' samples.

J is TRBJ1-6 and V is TRBV25-1, with 7 bases identical to TRBD1. This CDR3 has 17 amino acids. Trimming removed 1 base from V and 10 bases from J; junction bases left unmatched: 13. CDR1 MGHDK and CDR2 SYGVNS come from the germline V gene. The CDR3: CASSEFFRGRGDSPLHF. In DNA form, the CDR3 reads TGTGCCAGCAGTGAATTTTTTAGGGGCAGGGGGGACTCACCCCTCCACTTT.

In this sample, this clonotype turned up a few times. The rearrangement links TRBV7-8 to TRBJ2-7; 11 bases agree with TRBD1. Unmatched junction bases numbered 6, after V lost 5 bases and J lost 0 bases. This CDR3 contains 16 residues. The germline gives CDR1 SGHVS, CDR2 FQNEAQ. For the CDR3, the DNA is TGTGCCAGCAGCATACTTGGACAGGGGGCCTCCTACGAGCAGTACTTC. Translation gives CASSILGQGASYEQYF.

The chain uses TRBV6-6 and TRBJ2-1; possibly TRBD2 for D (7 bases). Germline V CDR1 and CDR2: MNHNY, SVGAGI (reference sequence). CDR3 length equals 17 residues. Trimming took off 3 bases at V and 7 bases at J, with 22 bases between the two ends. CDR3 loop: CASSYHGLVGAENEQFF. The CDR3 coding sequence is TGTGCCAGCAGTTATCACGGACTAGTGGGGGCCGAGAATGAGCAGTTCTTC.

This clonotype was seen a handful of times. V and J are TRBV4-1 and TRBJ2-1; 8 nucleotides agree with TRBD1. Per the germline V gene, CDR1 is MGHRA and CDR2 is YSYEKL. The CDR3 loop spans 16 amino acids. The junction had 10 bases not matched to a gene; V was cut back by 0 bases and J by 9 bases. CDR3 sequence (DNA): TGCGCCAGCAGCCAAGATTCCGGGACAGGAGGCGGTGAGCAGTTCTTC. Its translation: CASSQDSGTGGGEQFF.

This clonotype was detected once. V gene TRBV7-3 combines with J gene TRBJ2-6; maybe TRBD1 (5 bases). This CDR3 has 15 residues. Germline V gene sequence: CDR1 SGHTA, CDR2 FQGTGA. Trimming removed 5 bases at V and 3 bases at J, with 11 bases between. CDR3 DNA: TGTGCCAGCAGCCTCTCAGGGATTGGGGCCAACGTCCTGACTTTC. This encodes CASSLSGIGANVLTF.

This clonotype has only a few counts. The chain joins TRBV12-3 or TRBV12-4 to TRBJ2-2; D is ambiguous. The CDR3 is made up of 12 amino acids. The CDR3 protein is CAARKNTGELFF. CDR3 in DNA: TGTGCTGCTCGGAAGAACACCGGGGAGCTGTTTTTT.

The rearrangement joins TRBV5-1 to TRBJ2-3, with D hard to call. Germline V gene lookup returns CDR1 SGHRS and CDR2 YFSETQ. V shed 1 base and J shed 4 bases, with 7 bases lying between them. CDR3 length: 13 residues. The CDR3 bases are TGCGCCAGCAGCTTGTTCCGGTCAGATACGCAGTATTTT. Amino acids: CASSLFRSDTQYF.

The genes are TRBV5-8 and TRBJ2-5; 8 bases are shared with TRBD1. This CDR3 spans 18 amino acids. With 4 bases clipped from V and 5 bases from J, the junction kept 19 bases outside the gene matches. The V gene's germline CDR1 is SGHTS and CDR2 YDEGEE. The CDR3 protein is CASSAVGPRTGFYETQYF. CDR3 DNA sequence: TGTGCCAGCAGCGCGGTAGGCCCCCGGACAGGGTTTTACGAGACCCAGTACTTC. Together with reference TRBV5-8 and TRBJ2-5, the CDR3 gives the full variable domain: EAGVTQSPTHLIKTRGQQATLRCSPISGHTSVYWYQQALGLGLQFLLWYDEGEERNRGNFPPRFSGRQFPNYSSELNVNALELEDSALYLCASSAVGPRTGFYETQYFGPGTRLLVL.

On this clonotype itself: This sequence may be a read error, since a much larger clone differs from it by one base. CDR3 in amino acids: CASRLSVNQPQHF. CDR3 coding DNA: TGTGCCAGCAGGCTAAGCGTCAATCAGCCCCAGCATTTT. V is TRBV7-2 and J is TRBJ1-5; no reliable D call. CDR3 size: 13 residues. Germline values: CDR1 SGHTA, CDR2 FQGNSA. Deletions cut 6 bases from V and 3 bases from J, with 9 bases between.

The sample holds a few counts of this clonotype. The J gene is TRBJ1-2, the V gene TRBV11-2, with a tentative D call TRBD1 (5 bases). The CDR3 spans 14 residues. Trimming removed 5 bases at V and 7 bases at J, with 17 bases between. The germline gives CDR1 SGHAT, CDR2 FQNNGV. The CDR3 spells CASSVHPGRSGYTF. CDR3 in DNA: TGTGCCAGCAGCGTACACCCAGGGAGGAGTGGCTACACCTTC.

This clonotype was seen repeatedly, ten times or more. The V and J genes are TRBV7-6 and TRBJ2-2; D possibly matches TRBD1 or TRBD2 (6 bases each). The CDR3 has 17 amino acids. Germline CDR1 SGHVS, CDR2 FNYEAQ. Trimming pared 0 bases from V and 0 bases from J, leaving 11 bases between. The CDR3 bases are TGTGCCAGCAGCTTAGCGGAGGGACACCCGAACACCGGGGAGCTGTTTTTT. This codes for CASSLAEGHPNTGELFF. The whole variable domain, filled in from reference TRBV7-6 and TRBJ2-2, reads GAGVSQSPRYKVTKRGQDVALRCDPISGHVSLYWYRQALGQGPEFLTYFNYEAQQDKSGLPNDRFSAERPEGSISTLTIQRTEQRDSAMYRCASSLAEGHPNTGELFFGEGSRLTVL.

In DNA, the CDR3 is TGCGCCAGCAGCCAAAGTATCCAGTTCTATAATTCACCCCTCCACTTT. It codes for CASSQSIQFYNSPLHF. The genes are TRBV4-3 and TRBJ1-6; unclear D gene. V was cut by 2 bases and J by 3 bases, with 11 bases left in between. The CDR3 spans 16 residues. Germline CDR1 and CDR2: LGHNA and YSLEER.

This clonotype was seen once. The chain carries TRBV7-6 and TRBJ2-7; no clear D. CDR1 SGHVS and CDR2 FNYEAQ come from the germline V gene. The CDR3 is 13 residues long. Trimming shortened V by 0 bases and J by 9 bases, and 12 bases separated the two germline ends. CDR3 coding DNA: TGTGCCAGCAGCTTAGCGCGAGAACCACTGCAGTACGTC. This codes for CASSLAREPLQYV.

This clonotype was seen ten or more times. V usage is TRBV27 and J usage is TRBJ2-3; D is possibly TRBD1 (6 bases). The CDR3 totals 15 residues. Trimming took off 5 bases at V and 1 base at J, with 13 bases between the two ends. CDR1 is MNHEY and CDR2 is SMNVEV in the germline V gene (reference sequence). The CDR3 loop reads CASSQGTPGTDTQYF. CDR3 sequence (DNA): TGTGCCAGCAGTCAGGGGACACCCGGCACAGATACGCAGTATTTT.

This chain uses TRBV29-1 with TRBJ2-2, with TRBD1 identical over 12 bases. This CDR3 has 14 residues. CDR1 and CDR2 (germline): SQVTM, ANQGSEA. Unmatched junction bases numbered 2, after V lost 6 bases and J lost 3 bases. CDR3 residues: CSVGQGAYTGELFF. In DNA, the CDR3 is TGCAGCGTGGGACAGGGGGCCTACACCGGGGAGCTGTTTTTT.

This clonotype was found many times. CDR3 sequence: CASSTRTGPNTGELFF. The CDR3 nucleotides are TGTGCCAGCAGCACGAGGACAGGGCCGAACACCGGGGAGCTGTTTTTT. V is TRBV7-9 and J is TRBJ2-2, with TRBD1 matching 8 bases. The J segment lost 0 bases and the V segment lost 5 bases, leaving 5 bases of the junction unmatched. CDR3 size: 16 residues. Germline-derived CDR1 and CDR2 are SEHNR and FQNEAQ (reference sequence).

The chain carries TRBV10-3 and TRBJ2-2; the match to TRBD2 covers 8 bases. Germline V gene data show CDR1 as ENHRY and CDR2 as SYGVKD. The length of the CDR3 is 13 residues. The J segment lost 5 bases and the V segment lost 11 bases, leaving 7 bases of the junction unmatched. For the CDR3, the DNA is TGTGCCGCCCACGGGGGGGCAACCGGGGAGCTGTTTTTT. Translation: CAAHGGATGELFF.

Written as DNA, the CDR3 is TGTGCCAGCAGCGTAGGGGAGGGTTACTCCCAGGAGACCCAGTACTTC. Residues: CASSVGEGYSQETQYF. V usage is TRBV9 and J usage is TRBJ2-5; TRBD2 aligns across 7 bases. The CDR3 has 16 residues. Per germline, CDR1 SGDLS and CDR2 YYNGEE. V dropped 0 bases and J dropped 5; count of bases not matched to a gene: 10.

In this sample, this clonotype turned up a few times. The V call is TRBV12-3 or TRBV12-4, the J call TRBJ1-1; D perhaps matches TRBD1 (5 bases). The CDR3 has 15 amino acids. V dropped 3 bases and J dropped 3 bases, with 14 bases sitting between them. The CDR3 is CASSFQPRVYTEAFF. CDR3 in DNA: TGTGCCAGCAGTTTCCAGCCCAGGGTTTACACTGAAGCTTTCTTT.

The table lists this clonotype with a few counts. The chain links TRBV11-2 to TRBJ2-1; tentatively, D is TRBD2 (6 bases). The germline V gene encodes CDR1 SGHAT and CDR2 FQNNGV. CDR3 length equals 14 residues. The V end was cut by 1 base, the J end by 6 bases, with 10 bases between. CDR3 coding DNA: TGTGCCAGCAGCTTAGTTGGTAGCGGCAATGAGCAGTTCTTC. As protein: CASSLVGSGNEQFF.

This clonotype has a count of ten or more. The rearrangement links TRBV5-1 to TRBJ1-2, with D possibly being TRBD1 (5 bases). The CDR3 is 15 amino acids. In germline, CDR1 is SGHRS, CDR2 YFSETQ. The V and J ends lost 9 bases and 8 bases respectively, with 26 bases between them. As DNA, the CDR3 is TGCGCCACATCCGCCTCCGGGGACCCCGACTGGGGCTACACCTTC. This encodes CATSASGDPDWGYTF.

In its sample, this clonotype was seen a few times. This chain joins TRBV6-6 and TRBJ2-7, with D possibly matching TRBD1 (5 bases). V lost 6 bases and J lost 5, with 23 bases in between. Germline CDR1 MNHNY, CDR2 SVGAGI (reference sequence). The CDR3 runs 16 residues. Here the CDR3 DNA reads TGTGCCAGCAGCGCGAACCCTGTCAGGGAAAAGAACGAGCAGTACTTC. This gives the protein CASSANPVREKNEQYF.

For this clonotype: Given a much more abundant clone one base away, this may be a read error. This sequence joins TRBV7-9 and TRBJ1-5, with D possibly being TRBD1 (5 bases). The CDR3 has 14 residues. CDR1 is SEHNR, CDR2 FQNEAQ, per germline (reference sequence). The CDR3 region has the DNA TGTGCCAGCGGGCTTGCAGGGTCTAATCAGTCCCAGCATTTT. Translation: CASGLAGSNQSQHF.

This rearrangement joins TRBV5-3 to TRBJ2-3; 8 bases are shared with TRBD1. TRBV5-3 is identified as an open reading frame with a role that is uncertain. With 8 bases clipped from V and 3 bases from J, the junction kept 17 bases outside the gene matches. The CDR3 covers 17 residues. CDR3 DNA sequence: TGTGCCAGCAGTTGGCGGGTTGACAGGGGAGGAACAGATACGCAGTATTTT. This encodes CASSWRVDRGGTDTQYF.

Only one count was recorded for this clonotype. The rearrangement links TRBV10-3 to TRBJ2-2; no definite D call. The V end lost 6 bases, the J end lost 2 bases, and 4 bases lay between the germline ends. In germline, CDR1 is ENHRY, CDR2 SYGVKD. The CDR3 is made up of 12 amino acids. In DNA form, the CDR3 reads TGTGCCATCAGATTCAACACCGGGGAGCTGTTTTTT. Residues: CAIRFNTGELFF.

This clonotype was seen repeatedly, ten times or more. The rearrangement joins TRBV7-6 to TRBJ2-1; tentatively, D is TRBD1 or TRBD2 (5 bases each). CDR3 length: 13 amino acids. Per the germline V gene, CDR1 is SGHVS and CDR2 is FNYEAQ. Trimming shortened V by 8 bases and J by 8 bases, and 16 bases separated the two germline ends. Here the CDR3 reads CASEGPDIDEQFF. In nucleotides, the CDR3 is TGTGCCAGCGAGGGCCCGGACATAGATGAGCAGTTCTTC.

The J gene is TRBJ2-2, the V gene TRBV7-9; the D is unclear. CDR1 is SEHNR and CDR2 is FQNEAQ in the germline V gene (reference sequence). Trimming took off 5 bases at V and 6 bases at J, with 16 bases between the two ends. The CDR3 has 15 amino acids. CDR3 region: CASSQPRGLAGELFF. CDR3 in DNA: TGTGCCAGCAGCCAACCAAGAGGATTGGCCGGGGAGCTGTTTTTT.

For this clonotype: A single base separates this from a much larger clone, so it may be a read error. The V gene is TRBV11-3, the J gene TRBJ2-6, with 10 bases lining up with TRBD1. The CDR3 spans 17 residues. The germline gives CDR1 SGHNT, CDR2 YENEEA. CDR3 loop: CASSSRDRGSGANFLTF. The CDR3 DNA follows: TGTGCCAGCAGCTCCCGGGACAGGGGATCCGGGGCCAACTTCCTGACTTTC.

This chain uses TRBV6-2 or TRBV6-3 with TRBJ1-1; D call uncertain. Germline assignment: CDR1 MNHEY and CDR2 SVGEGT. The CDR3 is made up of 11 amino acids. With 0 bases removed from V and 10 bases from J, the gap between germline ends came to 6 bases. This CDR3 reads CASSYSARAFF. Here the CDR3 DNA reads TGTGCCAGCAGTTACTCAGCCAGAGCTTTCTTT.